This T cell receptor beta chain was sequenced during a study of vaccination effects on CD4 cells after COVID-19. With regard to this clone: The target antigen is unknown.

Under the ViraFEST assay, PBMC were stimulated with viral peptide pools so that antigen-specific CD4+ T cells expanded. Sequencing was performed afterwards. Subsequent to a culture period of 10 days, CD4+ T cells were isolated. People in the vaccine group had not been infected with SARS-CoV-2 before, and their nucleocapsid antibodies were negative. The assay was immunoSEQ multiplex PCR, and TCRdb's table has in-frame clones only and misses some. Among around 66,000 clones listed, less than 80% were seen once. The CDR3 totals 13 residues. Deletions cut 10 bases from V and 5 bases from J, with 12 bases between.

Here the sequenced sample was CD4+ T cells from PBMCs cultured with HCoV-OC43 spike peptides, taken before COVID-19 vaccination. Described subset: HCoV-OC43 spike overlapping peptide pool stimulation. The rearrangement links TRBV12-3 or TRBV12-4 to TRBJ1-6, with D hard to call. The TCR originated in a human donor who received a COVID-19 vaccine. The CDR3 is CATSTLHNSPLHF. In DNA, the CDR3 is TGTGCCACCTCGACATTGCATAATTCACCCCTCCACTTT.